This entry lists 5 T cell receptor beta chains sequenced from one sample in a study of cytotoxic CD8 clonotypes in ibrutinib-treated CLL. Libraries were prepared by immunoSEQ multiplex PCR; TCRdb keeps only in-frame clonotypes and omits some of them. This sample has approximately 350,000 clones, with about 61% found just once. The sample here was PBMCs, taken after 36 months of ibrutinib treatment. Every receptor here comes from a human donor with chronic lymphocytic leukemia.

This clone came up a few times. V and J are TRBV28 and TRBJ1-5, with 9 bases aligning to TRBD1. The CDR3 is 16 residues long. The ends lost 3 bases at V and 5 bases at J; junction bases unmatched: 8. Germline loops: CDR1 MDHEN, CDR2 SYDVKM. Here the CDR3 DNA reads TGTGCCAGCAGTTTGGACAGGGGAAAGGTCGATCAGCCCCAGCATTTT. Its protein product is CASSLDRGKVDQPQHF.

This clone has just a few counts. The V call is TRBV6-1, the J call TRBJ2-7; D is undetermined. There are 13 residues in the CDR3. CDR1 and CDR2 from the germline V gene are MNHNS and SASEGT. V dropped 4 bases and J dropped 1 base, with 8 bases sitting between them. CDR3 protein: CASSVGESYEQYF. The CDR3 DNA sequence: TGTGCCAGCAGTGTAGGCGAGTCCTACGAGCAGTACTTC.

The rearrangement uses TRBV5-1 and TRBJ2-1; 10 bases map to TRBD1. Germline trimming cut 4 bases from V and 6 bases from J; bases unmatched to any gene: 7. The CDR3 length is 15 residues. From germline, CDR1 is SGHRS and CDR2 YFSETQ. CDR3 in DNA: TGCGCCAGCAGCCCGCGGACAGGGGGATTCAATGAGCAGTTCTTC. Its translation is CASSPRTGGFNEQFF.

This clone has just a few counts. The chain has TRBV19 and TRBJ1-5; TRBD1 matches at 8 bases. V dropped 8 bases and J dropped 6; count of bases not matched to a gene: 6. Per germline, CDR1 LNHDA and CDR2 SQIVND (reference sequence). The CDR3 has 13 residues. This CDR3 is CASAGTGFQPQHF. The CDR3 bases are TGTGCCAGTGCCGGGACAGGTTTTCAGCCCCAGCATTTT.

V is TRBV5-1 and J is TRBJ1-2, with a possible D match to TRBD1 (5 bases). Germline CDR1 reads SGHRS; CDR2 reads YFSETQ. CDR3 length: 12 residues. V lost 5 bases, J lost 4 bases, and 9 bases lay in between. CDR3 in DNA: TGCGCCAGCAGGTCAGGGAGCTATGGCTACACCTTC. Protein sequence: CASRSGSYGYTF. The variable domain in full, with the rest retrieved from reference TRBV5-1 and TRBJ1-2, is KAGVTQTPRYLIKTRGQQVTLSCSPISGHRSVSWYQQTPGQGLQFLFEYFSETQRNKGNFPGRFSGRQFSNSRSEMNVSTLELGDSALYLCASRSGSYGYTFGSGTRLTVV.